This T cell receptor (beta chain) comes out of a study of shared clonotypes between healthy human individuals. TCRdb's copy holds only in-frame clones and misses some; the assay was immunoSEQ multiplex PCR. The sample holds some 1,100,000 clones, approximately 80% seen once. A few counts support this clone. The TCR comes from a man aged 18 to 30 in good health. Some clones in this sample may be carry-over from other donors' samples. The sample was memory CD4+ T cells from PBMCs. Sample subset: CD45RA-negative fraction.

Here the CDR3 reads CASSLVGQGSYEQYF. CDR3 nucleotide sequence: TGTGCCAGCAGTTTAGTGGGTCAGGGATCCTACGAGCAGTACTTC. This sequence joins TRBV27 and TRBJ2-7, with a possible D match to TRBD1 (5 bases). The CDR3 has 15 amino acids. Between the trimmed V and J ends, which lost 2 bases and 1 base, there was a span of 12 bases. Per germline, CDR1 MNHEY and CDR2 SMNVEV (reference sequence).